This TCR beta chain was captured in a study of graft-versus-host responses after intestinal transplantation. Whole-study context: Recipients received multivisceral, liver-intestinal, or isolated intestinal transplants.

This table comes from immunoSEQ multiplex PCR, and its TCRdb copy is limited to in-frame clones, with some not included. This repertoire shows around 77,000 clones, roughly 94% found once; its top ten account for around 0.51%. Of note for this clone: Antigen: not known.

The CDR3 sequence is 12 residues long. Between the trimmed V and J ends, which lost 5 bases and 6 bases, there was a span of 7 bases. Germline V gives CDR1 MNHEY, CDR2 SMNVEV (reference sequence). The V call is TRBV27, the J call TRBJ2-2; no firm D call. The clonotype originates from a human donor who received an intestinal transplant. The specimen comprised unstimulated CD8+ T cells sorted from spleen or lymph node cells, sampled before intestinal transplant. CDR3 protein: CASSELAGELFF. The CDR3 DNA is TGTGCCAGCAGTGAGTTAGCCGGGGAGCTGTTTTTT.